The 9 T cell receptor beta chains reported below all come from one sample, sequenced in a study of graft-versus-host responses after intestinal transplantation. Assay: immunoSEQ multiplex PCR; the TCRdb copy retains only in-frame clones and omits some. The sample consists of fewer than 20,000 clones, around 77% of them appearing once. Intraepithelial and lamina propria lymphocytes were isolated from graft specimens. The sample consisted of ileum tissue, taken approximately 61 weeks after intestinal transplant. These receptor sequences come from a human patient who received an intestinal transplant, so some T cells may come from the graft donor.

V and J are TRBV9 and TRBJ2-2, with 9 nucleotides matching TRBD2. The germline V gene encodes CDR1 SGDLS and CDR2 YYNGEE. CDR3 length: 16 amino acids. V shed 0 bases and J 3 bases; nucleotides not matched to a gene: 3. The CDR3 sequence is CASSVGTSEYTGELFF. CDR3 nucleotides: TGTGCCAGCAGCGTAGGGACTAGCGAGTACACCGGGGAGCTGTTTTTT.

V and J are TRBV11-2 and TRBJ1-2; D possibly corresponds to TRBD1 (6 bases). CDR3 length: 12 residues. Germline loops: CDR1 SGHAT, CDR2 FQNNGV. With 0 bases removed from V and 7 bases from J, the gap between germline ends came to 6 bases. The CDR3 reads CASSLDRGGYTF. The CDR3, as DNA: TGTGCCAGCAGCTTAGACAGGGGTGGCTACACCTTC.

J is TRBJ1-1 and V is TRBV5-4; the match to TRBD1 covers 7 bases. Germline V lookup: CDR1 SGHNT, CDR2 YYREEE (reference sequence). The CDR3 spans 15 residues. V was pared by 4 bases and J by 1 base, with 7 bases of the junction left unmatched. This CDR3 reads CASSGGTVPNTEAFF. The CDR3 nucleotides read TGTGCCAGCAGCGGCGGGACAGTACCGAACACTGAAGCTTTCTTT.

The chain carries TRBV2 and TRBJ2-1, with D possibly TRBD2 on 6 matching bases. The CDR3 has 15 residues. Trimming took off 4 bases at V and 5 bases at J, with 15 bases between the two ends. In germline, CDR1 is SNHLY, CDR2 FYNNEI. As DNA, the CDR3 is TGTGCCAGCAGTGGTCCTCGCGGGGCCCACAATGAGCAGTTCTTC. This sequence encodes CASSGPRGAHNEQFF.

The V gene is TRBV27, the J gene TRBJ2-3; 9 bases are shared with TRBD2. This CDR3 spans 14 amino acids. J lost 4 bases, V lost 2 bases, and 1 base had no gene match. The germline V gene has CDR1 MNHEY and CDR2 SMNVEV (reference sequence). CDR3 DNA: TGTGCCAGCAGTTTAGGCGGGGGGGCAGATACGCAGTATTTT. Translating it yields CASSLGGGADTQYF.

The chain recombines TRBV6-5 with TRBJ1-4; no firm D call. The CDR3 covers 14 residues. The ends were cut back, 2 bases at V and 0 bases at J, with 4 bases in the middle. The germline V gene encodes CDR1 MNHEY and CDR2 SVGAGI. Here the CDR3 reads CASSYGTTNEKLFF. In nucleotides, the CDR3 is TGTGCCAGCAGTTACGGGACAACTAATGAAAAACTGTTTTTT.

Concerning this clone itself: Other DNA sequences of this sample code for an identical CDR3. The DNA of the CDR3 is TGTGCCAGCAGCCGTGGGGAGACCCAGTACTTC. Translated, it gives CASSRGETQYF. The genes are TRBV7-9 and TRBJ2-5; D uncertain. Germline CDR1 and CDR2: SEHNR and FQNEAQ (reference sequence). V was trimmed by 5 bases and J by 5 bases, leaving 6 bases between them. This CDR3 region has 11 residues.

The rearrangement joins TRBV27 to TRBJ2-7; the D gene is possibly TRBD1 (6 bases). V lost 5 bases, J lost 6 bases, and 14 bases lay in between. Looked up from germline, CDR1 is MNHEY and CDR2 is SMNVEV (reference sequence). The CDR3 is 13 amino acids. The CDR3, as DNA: TGTGCCAGCAGTCCCCGCAGGGGACCCGAGCAGTACTTC. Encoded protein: CASSPRRGPEQYF.

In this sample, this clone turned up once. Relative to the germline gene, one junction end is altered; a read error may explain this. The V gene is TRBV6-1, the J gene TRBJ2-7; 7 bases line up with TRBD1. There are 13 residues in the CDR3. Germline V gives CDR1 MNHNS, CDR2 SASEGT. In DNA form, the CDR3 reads TGTGCCAGCAGGGAAGACAGGGTTGGCGAGCAGTACTTC. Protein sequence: CASREDRVGEQYF.